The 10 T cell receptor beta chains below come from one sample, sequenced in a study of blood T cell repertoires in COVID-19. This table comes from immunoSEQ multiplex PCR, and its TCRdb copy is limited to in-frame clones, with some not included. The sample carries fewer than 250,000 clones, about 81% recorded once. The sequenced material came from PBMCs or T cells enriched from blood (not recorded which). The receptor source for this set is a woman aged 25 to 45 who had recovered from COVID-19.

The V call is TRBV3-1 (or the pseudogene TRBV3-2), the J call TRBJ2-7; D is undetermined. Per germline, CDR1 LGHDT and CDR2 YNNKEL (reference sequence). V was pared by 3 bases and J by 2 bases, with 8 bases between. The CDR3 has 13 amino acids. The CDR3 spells CASSQSYAYEQYV. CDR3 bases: TGTGCCAGCAGCCAGAGCTATGCCTACGAGCAGTACGTC.

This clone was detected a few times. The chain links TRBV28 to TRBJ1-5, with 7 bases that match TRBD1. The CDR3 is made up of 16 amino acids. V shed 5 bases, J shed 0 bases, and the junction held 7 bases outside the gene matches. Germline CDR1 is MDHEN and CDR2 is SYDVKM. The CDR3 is CASSLPGQLSNQPQHF. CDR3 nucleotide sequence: TGTGCCAGCAGTCTCCCGGGACAGCTTAGCAATCAGCCCCAGCATTTT.

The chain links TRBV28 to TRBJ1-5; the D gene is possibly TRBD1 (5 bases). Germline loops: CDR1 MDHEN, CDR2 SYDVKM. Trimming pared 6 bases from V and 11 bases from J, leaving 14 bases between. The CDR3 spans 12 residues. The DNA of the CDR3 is TGTGCCAGCAGCCTGACAGATACGTCCCAGCATTTT. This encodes CASSLTDTSQHF.

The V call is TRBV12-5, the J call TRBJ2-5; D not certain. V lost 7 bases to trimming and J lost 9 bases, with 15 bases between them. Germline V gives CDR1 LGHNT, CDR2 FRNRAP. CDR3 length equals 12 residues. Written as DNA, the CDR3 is TGTGCTAGTGCCCTGCCGCCGGCGGCCCAGTACTTC. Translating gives CASALPPAAQYF. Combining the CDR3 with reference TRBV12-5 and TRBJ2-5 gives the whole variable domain DARVTQTPRHKVTEMGQEVTMRCQPILGHNTVFWYRQTMMQGLELLAYFRNRAPLDDSGMPKDRFSAEMPDATLATLKIQPSEPRDSAVYFCASALPPAAQYFGPGTRLLVL.

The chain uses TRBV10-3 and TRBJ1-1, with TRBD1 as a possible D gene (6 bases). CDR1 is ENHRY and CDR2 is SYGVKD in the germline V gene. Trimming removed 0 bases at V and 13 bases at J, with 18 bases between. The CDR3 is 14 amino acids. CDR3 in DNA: TGTGCCATCAGTGAGTCAAACCTCGGGACACCTCTTTTCTTT. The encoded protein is CAISESNLGTPLFF.

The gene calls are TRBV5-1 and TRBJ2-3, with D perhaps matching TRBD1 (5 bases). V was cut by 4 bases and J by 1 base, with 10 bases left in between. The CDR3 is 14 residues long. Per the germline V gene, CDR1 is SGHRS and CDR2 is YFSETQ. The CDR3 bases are TGCGCCAGCAGCGCACCGACAGGCACAGATACGCAGTATTTT. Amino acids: CASSAPTGTDTQYF.

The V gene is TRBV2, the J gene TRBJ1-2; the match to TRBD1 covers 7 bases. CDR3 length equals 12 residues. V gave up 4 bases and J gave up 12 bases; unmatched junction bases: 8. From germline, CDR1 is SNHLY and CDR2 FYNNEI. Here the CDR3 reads CASSGDSPSNTF. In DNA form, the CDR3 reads TGTGCCAGCAGTGGGGACAGTCCCTCTAACACCTTC. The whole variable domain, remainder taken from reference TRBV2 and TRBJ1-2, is EPEVTQTPSHQVTQMGQEVILRCVPISNHLYFYWYRQILGQKVEFLVSFYNNEISEKSEIFDDQFSVERPDGSNFTLKIRSTKLEDSAMYFCASSGDSPSNTFGSGTRLTVV.

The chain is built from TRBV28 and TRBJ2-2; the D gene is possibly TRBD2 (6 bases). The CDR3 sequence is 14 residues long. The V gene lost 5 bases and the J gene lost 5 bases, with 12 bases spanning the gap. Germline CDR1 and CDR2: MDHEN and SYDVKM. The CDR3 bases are TGTGCCAGCAGTCCCGGGACTTTTACCGGGGAGCTGTTTTTT. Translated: CASSPGTFTGELFF.

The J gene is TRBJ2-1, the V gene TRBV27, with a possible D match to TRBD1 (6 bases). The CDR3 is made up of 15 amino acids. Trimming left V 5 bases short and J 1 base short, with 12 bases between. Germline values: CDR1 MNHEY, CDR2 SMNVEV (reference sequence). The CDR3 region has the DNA TGTGCCAGCAGTCTAACAGGGAATTCCTACAATGAGCAGTTCTTC. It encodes CASSLTGNSYNEQFF.

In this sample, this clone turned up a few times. The chain's CDR3 is CASALRPWGVPNTGELFF. DNA for the CDR3: TGTGCTAGTGCCCTCCGCCCCTGGGGGGTGCCGAACACCGGGGAGCTGTTTTTT. The chain uses TRBV12-5 and TRBJ2-2; the D gene is possibly TRBD2 (6 bases). The length of the CDR3 is 18 residues. The V gene lost 7 bases and the J gene lost 0 bases, with 21 bases spanning the gap. From germline, CDR1 is LGHNT and CDR2 FRNRAP.